The clone carrying this T cell receptor (beta chain) was counted a single time. Its antigen remains unknown. These data belong to a study of beta chain features in type 1 diabetes. Reverse transcribing all isolated RNA meant expressed TCRB transcripts were sequenced. Some clones are missing from TCRdb's copy, which holds only in-frame ones; the method was immunoSEQ multiplex PCR. The sample yields 150,000 to 200,000 clones, roughly 63% seen once. General study results and limits: PCR could preferentially amplify shorter templates, alike in patients and controls. When Type 1 diabetes patients were examined, their TCRB CDR3s proved moderately but significantly shorter in all four CD4+ subsets. More deletions and fewer insertions at VDJ junctions were seen in type 1 diabetes patients. Patients showed naive, central memory and Treg TCRB repertoires that appeared more similar than those of healthy donors.

The collection from each donor was one heparinised blood draw averaging around 100 mL. The specimen was naive CD4+ T cells from blood. The receptor was isolated from a man between 25 and 39 years old with type 1 diabetes.

For the CDR3, the DNA is TGTGCCAGCAGCCCCAGGGGACAAATGGACACCGGGGAGCTGTTTTTT. It codes for CASSPRGQMDTGELFF. The chain is built from TRBV9 and TRBJ2-2; perhaps TRBD1 as D (6 bases). Germline lookup yields CDR1 SGDLS and CDR2 YYNGEE. The CDR3 is 16 residues long. Trimming cost V 4 bases and J 3 bases, with 16 bases left between them. Full variable domain (missing parts from reference TRBV9 and TRBJ2-2): DSGVTQTPKHLITATGQRVTLRCSPRSGDLSVYWYQQSLDQGLQFLIQYYNGEERAKGNILERFSAQQFPDLHSELNLSSLELGDSALYFCASSPRGQMDTGELFFGEGSRLTVL.